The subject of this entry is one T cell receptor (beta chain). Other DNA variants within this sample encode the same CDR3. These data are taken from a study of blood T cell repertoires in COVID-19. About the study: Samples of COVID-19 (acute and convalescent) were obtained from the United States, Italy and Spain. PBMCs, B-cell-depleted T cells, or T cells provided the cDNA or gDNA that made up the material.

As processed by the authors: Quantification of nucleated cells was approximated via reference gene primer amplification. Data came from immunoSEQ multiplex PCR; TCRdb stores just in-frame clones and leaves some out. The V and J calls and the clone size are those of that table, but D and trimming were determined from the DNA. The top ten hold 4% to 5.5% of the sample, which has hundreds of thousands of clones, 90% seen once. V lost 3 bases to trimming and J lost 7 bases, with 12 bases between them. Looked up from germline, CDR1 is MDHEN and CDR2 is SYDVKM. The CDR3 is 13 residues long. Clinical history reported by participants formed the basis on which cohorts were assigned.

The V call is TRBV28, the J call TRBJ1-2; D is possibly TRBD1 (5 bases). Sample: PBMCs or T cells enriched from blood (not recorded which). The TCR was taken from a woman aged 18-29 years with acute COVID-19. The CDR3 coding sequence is TGTGCCAGCAGTTTGGGTCCCGGGGGTGGCTACACCTTC. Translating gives CASSLGPGGGYTF.